This T cell receptor (beta chain) was observed in a study of cytomegalovirus exposure and HLA in healthy donors. Study findings and constraints: Cytomegalovirus-associated TCR beta chains were listed, numbering 164.

J gave up 1 base and V 4 bases, and 16 bases lay outside the gene matches. Looked up from germline, CDR1 is SEHNR and CDR2 is FQNEAQ (reference sequence). The CDR3 contains 18 residues. The repertoire was sequenced with immunoSEQ multiplex PCR; TCRdb's copy has only in-frame clones and lacks some. Here the sample spans 50,000 or so clones, 94% being singletons. This clone was seen a single time. The antigen is undetermined. The sample taken for sequencing was PBMCs. This rearrangement joins TRBV7-9 to TRBJ2-7; 7 nucleotides agree with TRBD2. The source is a woman aged 18-29 years in good health and CMV-seropositive. The CDR3 region has the DNA TGTGCCAGCAGCTATCGAAGGTTGGGCCTAGCGGCTTCCTACGAGCAGTACTTC. Protein sequence: CASSYRRLGLAASYEQYF.